This T cell receptor beta chain was captured in a study of regulatory T cells in long-lasting Graves disease. Whole-study findings and limits: There was favoring of TRBV28, TRBJ1-2 and TRBJ2-5 in persistent disease.

Looked up from germline, CDR1 is LGHDT and CDR2 is YNNKEL (reference sequence). CDR3 length: 14 residues. V lost 2 bases, J lost 5 bases, and 13 bases lay in between. This clonotype has at least ten counts. Its specificity is not known. Described time point: newly diagnosed GD, antithyroid drugs for less than 3 months. PBMC RNA served as the TCR library source. The collection involved drawing 8.5 to 9 milliliters of peripheral blood into EDTA tubes. Construction of the TCR beta libraries employed iRepertoire HTBI primers in conjunction with Arm-PCR of CDR3 regions. TCRdb processed the multiplex PCR reads anew with MiXCR; each CDR3 protein has one entry. The table lists 350,000 to 550,000 distinct CDR3 sequences, 11% to 15% of them singletons. This same sample was also taken into another study, of T cells in Graves' hyperthyroidism and ophthalmopathy. From that report: Criteria for exclusion of patients were uncontrolled infection, other autoimmune disease, pregnancy or lactation. Using the HTBI primer set, a first-round RT-PCR was run on the TCR CDR3.

Sequencing was performed on peripheral blood mononuclear cells (PBMCs), taken at new diagnosis, from a patient treated with antithyroid drugs. V is TRBV3-1 and J is TRBJ2-7; maybe TRBD2 (5 bases). The receptor's source is a woman between 45 and 65 years old with Graves disease. CDR3 coding DNA: TGTGCCAGCAGCCAAACTAGATGGTCGGACGAGCAGTACTTC. It is translated as CASSQTRWSDEQYF.